The entry below describes one TCR beta chain. Its antigen is still unknown. This entry is derived from a study of cytomegalovirus exposure and HLA in healthy donors. Researchers ran the PCR with 60 Vbeta and 13 Jbeta primers. Method: immunoSEQ multiplex PCR; TCRdb's copy keeps in-frame clones and lacks some. The data show 92,000 or so clones, with approximately 64% seen just once and 20% to 25% held by the top ten. Study-level points and caveats: Some TCR beta chains (roughly 160 of them) were listed as cytomegalovirus-associated. Later analysis demonstrated an association between a missense DCLRE1C variant and TCR beta V- and J-gene trimming.

The TCR comes from a woman aged 45-60 years in good health and CMV-seropositive. The sequencing input was PBMCs.

This CDR3 is CASSFFRGAETQYF. CDR3 DNA sequence: TGTGCCAGCAGTTTCTTTCGGGGGGCAGAGACCCAGTACTTC. The chain combines TRBV27 with TRBJ2-5, with D maybe TRBD2 (7 bases). The germline V gene encodes CDR1 MNHEY and CDR2 SMNVEV (reference sequence). Trimming cost V 3 bases and J 4 bases, with 12 bases left between them. The CDR3 is made up of 14 amino acids.